The 23 T cell receptor beta chains in this list originate from one sample, sequenced in a study of cytomegalovirus exposure and HLA in healthy donors. PCR amplification relied on 60 Vbeta primers (plus 13 Jbeta primers). The assay was immunoSEQ multiplex PCR, and TCRdb's table has in-frame clones only and misses some. The sample has some 170,000 clones, around 77% seen once. Input material: PBMCs. All receptors come from a man in his sixties in good health and CMV-seronegative.

The chain employs TRBV7-8 and TRBJ2-7; 7 bases align to TRBD2. V lost 0 bases to trimming and J lost 0 bases; unmatched junction nucleotides: 5. Germline V gene lookup returns CDR1 SGHVS and CDR2 FQNEAQ. The CDR3 totals 16 residues. The CDR3 loop reads CASSLAPGDYSYEQYF. For the CDR3, the DNA is TGTGCCAGCAGCTTAGCGCCTGGGGACTACTCCTACGAGCAGTACTTC.

This chain links TRBV18 with TRBJ2-1, with 7 bases matching TRBD2. V shed 0 bases, J shed 1 base, and the junction held 3 bases outside the gene matches. Germline lookup yields CDR1 KGHSH and CDR2 LQKENI. The CDR3 covers 16 residues. CDR3 in DNA: TGTGCCAGCTCACCACCGGAGGGAGGGTCCTACAATGAGCAGTTCTTC. As protein: CASSPPEGGSYNEQFF. The full variable domain, rest sourced from reference TRBV18 and TRBJ2-1, is NAGVMQNPRHLVRRRGQEARLRCSPMKGHSHVYWYRQLPEEGLKFMVYLQKENIIDESGMPKERFSAEFPKEGPSILRIQQVVRGDSAAYFCASSPPEGGSYNEQFFGPGTRLTVL.

The chain's CDR3 is CASSPRGDGYTF. CDR3 sequence (DNA): TGTGCCAGCAGCCCCAGGGGTGATGGCTACACCTTC. V usage is TRBV5-4 and J usage is TRBJ1-2; D possibly corresponds to TRBD1 (6 bases). In germline, CDR1 is SGHNT, CDR2 YYREEE (reference sequence). This CDR3 region has 12 residues. V lost 4 bases and J 6 bases, leaving 10 bases between the germline ends.

This clone has a handful of counts. Sequence at one end of the junction differs from germline and may be a read error. The chain employs TRBV7-9 and TRBJ1-5; maybe TRBD1 (5 bases). This CDR3 spans 12 amino acids. Per germline, CDR1 SEHNR and CDR2 FQNEAQ (reference sequence). CDR3 sequence reads: CSSSFRDQPQHF. The CDR3 DNA reads TGTTCCAGCAGCTTCAGGGATCAGCCCCAGCATTTT.

The gene calls are TRBV15 and TRBJ2-5; 8 bases map to TRBD1. The J call may be faulty, since TRBJ2-7 better matches the DNA end. Looked up from germline, CDR1 is LNHNV and CDR2 is YYDKDF (reference sequence). The CDR3 runs to 15 residues. The CDR3 coding sequence is TGTGCCACCAGCCCCTCGACAGGGGCGAACTACGAGCAGTACTTC. This codes for CATSPSTGANYEQYF.

The genes are TRBV6-5 and TRBJ1-1, with D possibly being TRBD1 (5 bases). The length of the CDR3 is 15 residues. V was trimmed by 10 bases and J by 0 bases, leaving 18 bases between them. Germline loops: CDR1 MNHEY, CDR2 SVGAGI. CDR3 DNA sequence: TGTGCCACCCTGGGGGGGGTCACAATGAACACTGAAGCTTTCTTT. Protein sequence: CATLGGVTMNTEAFF.

This chain joins TRBV4-3 and TRBJ2-7; D gene ambiguous. The CDR3 runs 13 residues. V was trimmed by 4 bases and J by 5 bases, leaving 12 bases between them. CDR1 and CDR2 (germline): LGHNA, YSLEER. CDR3: CASSPPGGDEQYF. In nucleotides, the CDR3 is TGCGCCAGCAGCCCCCCCGGCGGCGACGAGCAGTACTTC.

The gene calls are TRBV6-5 and TRBJ1-2; 8 bases fit TRBD1. Trimming removed 4 bases from V and 8 bases from J; junction bases left unmatched: 9. Germline V gives CDR1 MNHEY, CDR2 SVGAGI. The length of the CDR3 is 14 residues. The CDR3 loop reads CASSSNRGSRGYTF. CDR3 bases: TGTGCCAGCAGTTCTAACAGGGGGAGTCGAGGCTACACCTTC.

The chain employs TRBV4-1 and TRBJ2-5; D unresolved. V dropped 1 base and J dropped 1 base, with 7 bases sitting between them. This CDR3 region has 14 residues. The germline V gene has CDR1 MGHRA and CDR2 YSYEKL. The DNA for the CDR3 is TGCGCCAGCAGCCAAGCTGGAGCCCAAGAGACCCAGTACTTC. It translates to CASSQAGAQETQYF.

V and J are TRBV7-2 and TRBJ2-7; 8 nucleotides match TRBD1. The CDR3 loop spans 13 amino acids. V lost 5 bases, J lost 3 bases, and 3 bases stayed unmatched. CDR1 SGHTA and CDR2 FQGNSA come from the germline V gene. CDR3 amino acids: CASSPDRDYEQYF. As DNA, the CDR3 is TGTGCCAGCAGCCCGGACAGGGACTACGAGCAGTACTTC. Using reference TRBV7-2 and TRBJ2-7 for the parts outside the CDR3, the full variable domain is GAGVSQSPSNKVTEKGKDVELRCDPISGHTALYWYRQSLGQGLEFLIYFQGNSAPDKSGLPSDRFSAERTGGSVSTLTIQRTQQEDSAVYLCASSPDRDYEQYFGPGTRLTVT.

The CDR3 reads CASSPDTLSRELFF. The CDR3, as DNA: TGTGCCAGCAGCCCTGACACCTTGTCCCGGGAGCTGTTTTTT. The chain carries TRBV14 and TRBJ2-2; D ambiguous. Germline assignment: CDR1 SGHDN and CDR2 FVKESK. CDR3 length equals 14 residues. V was trimmed by 4 bases and J by 9 bases, leaving 15 bases between them. The full variable domain, its missing parts supplied by reference TRBV14 and TRBJ2-2, is EAGVTQFPSHSVIEKGQTVTLRCDPISGHDNLYWYRRVMGKEIKFLLHFVKESKQDESGMPNNRFLAERTGGTYSTLKVQPAELEDSGVYFCASSPDTLSRELFFGEGSRLTVL.

The rearrangement joins TRBV7-2 to TRBJ1-6; D unresolved. This CDR3 has 15 residues. Germline CDR1 reads SGHTA; CDR2 reads FQGNSA. Trimming stripped 3 bases from V and 8 bases from J, with 14 bases between. In DNA form, the CDR3 reads TGTGCCAGCAGCTTCCAGTCCTTACGGGATTCACCCCTCCACTTT. Translation gives CASSFQSLRDSPLHF. Full variable domain (outside the CDR3, taken from reference TRBV7-2 and TRBJ1-6): GAGVSQSPSNKVTEKGKDVELRCDPISGHTALYWYRQSLGQGLEFLIYFQGNSAPDKSGLPSDRFSAERTGGSVSTLTIQRTQQEDSAVYLCASSFQSLRDSPLHFGNGTRLTVT.

The V and J genes are TRBV10-3 and TRBJ1-1; TRBD1 agrees at 7 bases. CDR1 and CDR2 from the germline V gene are ENHRY and SYGVKD. V was pared by 5 bases and J by 3 bases, with 3 bases of the junction left unmatched. The CDR3 consists of 13 residues. As DNA, the CDR3 is TGTGCCATCAGTCGACAGGGAGACACTGAAGCTTTCTTT. It translates to CAISRQGDTEAFF.

This clone showed up just a few times. The rearrangement joins TRBV11-3 to TRBJ2-1, with 12 bases matching TRBD2. Germline V gene lookup returns CDR1 SGHNT and CDR2 YENEEA. V gave up 4 bases and J gave up 8 bases; unmatched junction bases: 6. This CDR3 spans 15 amino acids. The CDR3 DNA follows: TGTGCCAGCAGCTGGTCTAGCGGGGGGGCGGATGAGCAGTTCTTC. Protein: CASSWSSGGADEQFF.

This clone was seen a handful of times. CDR3 loop: CASWEDRGRATNEKLFF. As DNA, the CDR3 is TGTGCCAGCTGGGAAGACAGGGGAAGAGCAACTAATGAAAAACTGTTTTTT. The V call is TRBV27, the J call TRBJ1-4; 8 bases match TRBD1. Trimming cost V 8 bases and J 0 bases; bases outside gene matches: 11. CDR1 and CDR2 (germline): MNHEY, SMNVEV (reference sequence). CDR3 length: 17 amino acids.

CDR3: CATSGSPGQMTQYF. The CDR3 DNA reads as TGTGCCACCAGCGGTTCGCCGGGACAGATGACCCAGTACTTC. This chain joins TRBV15 and TRBJ2-5, with 7 bases aligning to TRBD1. Germline lookup yields CDR1 LNHNV and CDR2 YYDKDF (reference sequence). The CDR3 spans 14 residues. V trimming: 5 bases; J trimming: 7 bases; junction bases outside the gene matches: 10.

The rearrangement joins TRBV7-6 to TRBJ2-1; 8 positions match TRBD2. The CDR3 length is 17 residues. In germline, CDR1 is SGHVS, CDR2 FNYEAQ. The trim removed 3 bases at V and 0 bases at J, leaving 7 bases unmatched. The CDR3 region is CASSLLQSGSSYNEQFF. The CDR3 DNA sequence: TGTGCCAGCAGCTTGCTCCAGAGCGGGAGCTCCTACAATGAGCAGTTCTTC.

The V gene is TRBV5-1, the J gene TRBJ2-7; D gene uncertain. The length of the CDR3 is 14 residues. From germline, CDR1 is SGHRS and CDR2 YFSETQ. V lost 0 bases to trimming and J lost 0 bases, with 7 bases between them. In DNA, the CDR3 is TGCGCCAGCAGCTTGGCCGGGTTCTCCTACGAGCAGTACTTC. Its translation is CASSLAGFSYEQYF. Looking up the rest from reference TRBV5-1 and TRBJ2-7 gives the full variable domain: KAGVTQTPRYLIKTRGQQVTLSCSPISGHRSVSWYQQTPGQGLQFLFEYFSETQRNKGNFPGRFSGRQFSNSRSEMNVSTLELGDSALYLCASSLAGFSYEQYFGPGTRLTVT.

The chain carries TRBV4-1 and TRBJ1-2, with 8 nucleotides matching TRBD1. CDR1 is MGHRA and CDR2 is YSYEKL in the germline V gene. The CDR3 runs to 14 residues. Trimming at V came to 1 base and at J to 7 bases, leaving 5 bases not matched to a gene. CDR3 amino acids: CASSQGQGAGGYTF. CDR3 nucleotide sequence: TGCGCCAGCAGCCAAGGGCAGGGGGCGGGTGGCTACACCTTC.

The sample holds a few counts of this clone. The rearrangement joins TRBV9 to TRBJ2-2; D possibly corresponds to TRBD1 (5 bases). V was pared by 2 bases and J by 0 bases, with 11 bases between. CDR1 is SGDLS, CDR2 YYNGEE, per germline. The CDR3 runs to 16 residues. The CDR3 spells CASSVQGSANTGELFF. CDR3 nucleotide sequence: TGTGCCAGCAGCGTCCAGGGATCAGCGAACACCGGGGAGCTGTTTTTT.

The V gene is TRBV5-1, the J gene TRBJ1-2; D remains ambiguous. CDR3 length: 14 amino acids. Germline-derived CDR1 and CDR2 are SGHRS and YFSETQ. V lost 0 bases to trimming and J lost 2 bases, with 8 bases between them. The CDR3 region is CASSLDSLNYGYTF. The CDR3 DNA reads TGCGCCAGCAGCTTGGATTCCCTCAACTATGGCTACACCTTC.

This clone was observed a handful of times. This rearrangement joins TRBV2 to TRBJ2-5; 8 nucleotides align to TRBD2. The J segment lost 5 bases and the V segment lost 1 base, leaving 9 bases of the junction unmatched. This CDR3 has 16 residues. The germline gives CDR1 SNHLY, CDR2 FYNNEI. CDR3 residues: CASSEGGGSEGETQYF. For the CDR3, the DNA is TGTGCCAGCAGTGAAGGCGGGGGGTCCGAGGGGGAGACCCAGTACTTC.

This clone has only a few counts. The J gene is TRBJ2-5, the V gene TRBV9, with D maybe TRBD1 (7 bases). Germline CDR1 reads SGDLS; CDR2 reads YYNGEE. There are 16 residues in the CDR3. Trimming removed 0 bases from V and 4 bases from J, with 16 bases in between. The CDR3 DNA follows: TGTGCCAGCAGCGTAGTGGCAGGGGGGCGTAGAGAGACCCAGTACTTC. Translated: CASSVVAGGRRETQYF.